The clone carrying this T cell receptor (beta chain) was observed many times. The antigen remains undetermined. This sample was taken from a study of spatial heterogeneity in lung cancer. Study-wide background: Detection consistently yielded more beta chains than alpha chains. Mean representation of each unique TCR and UMI combination in the raw reads exceeded 9.5 occurrences. Tumor-region TCR transcript counts correlated strongly with a T cell module score from matched bulk RNA-seq. Findings and caveats of the study: Expanded alpha and beta TCR counts within tumors tracked tumor mutation counts.

MiXCR, run by TCRdb on the 5' RACE reads, gives a single entry per CDR3 protein. Seen here are over 9,000 distinct CDR3 sequences, 4% to 6% observed once, and the top ten hold roughly 14%. Regarding time point: sample taken at primary tumor resection. Frozen PBMC, nontumor lung or tumor provided whole RNA, which was sequenced unsorted. This CDR3 comprises 16 residues. CDR1 MGHRA and CDR2 YSYEKL come from the germline V gene. Germline trimming cut 4 bases from V and 0 bases from J; bases unmatched to any gene: 5. The sequence was obtained from a female donor with early-stage non-small cell lung cancer. The input for sequencing was lung tumor tissue, taken at surgery. The rearrangement uses TRBV4-1 and TRBJ2-1; TRBD2 agrees at 8 bases. Here the CDR3 reads CASSLHGRASYNEQFF. In DNA form, the CDR3 reads TGCGCCAGCAGCCTACACGGGAGGGCCTCCTACAATGAGCAGTTCTTC.